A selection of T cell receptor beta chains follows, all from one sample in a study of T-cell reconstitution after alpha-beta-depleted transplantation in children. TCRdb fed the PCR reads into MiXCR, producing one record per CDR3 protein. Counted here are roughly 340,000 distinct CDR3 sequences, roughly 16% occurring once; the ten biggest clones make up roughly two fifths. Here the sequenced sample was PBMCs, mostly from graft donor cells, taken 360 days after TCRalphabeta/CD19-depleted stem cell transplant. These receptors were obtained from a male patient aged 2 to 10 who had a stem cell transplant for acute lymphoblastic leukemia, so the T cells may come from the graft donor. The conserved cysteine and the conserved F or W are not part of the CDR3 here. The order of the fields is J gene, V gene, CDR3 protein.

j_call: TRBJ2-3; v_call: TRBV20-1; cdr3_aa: SASPGWTRDTDTQY
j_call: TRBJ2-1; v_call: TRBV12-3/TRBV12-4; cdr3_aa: ASKDSNEQF
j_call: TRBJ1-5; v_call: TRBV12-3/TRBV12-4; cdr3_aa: ASSLWGEGWQPQH
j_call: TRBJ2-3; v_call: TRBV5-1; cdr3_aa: ASSLNAQSTDTQY
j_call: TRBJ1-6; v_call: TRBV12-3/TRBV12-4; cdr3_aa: ASRVGNSPLH
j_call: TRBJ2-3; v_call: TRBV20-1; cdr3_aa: SARPNGGQGKTDTQY
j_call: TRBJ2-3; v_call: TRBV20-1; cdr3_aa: SARNPQGADTDTQY
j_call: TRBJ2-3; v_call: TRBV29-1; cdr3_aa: SVEGLSQY
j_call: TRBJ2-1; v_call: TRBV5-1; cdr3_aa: ASSLGGRGYNEQF
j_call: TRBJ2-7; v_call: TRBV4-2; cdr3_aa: ASSQDRRREQY
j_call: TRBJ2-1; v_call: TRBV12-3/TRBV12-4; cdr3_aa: ASSLVGTIYNEQF
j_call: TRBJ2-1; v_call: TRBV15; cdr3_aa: ATSRDRNEQF
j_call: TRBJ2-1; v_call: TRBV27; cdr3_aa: ASRLASGIYSEQF
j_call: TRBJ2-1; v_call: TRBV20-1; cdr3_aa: SARGTGDGLAGHLNEQF
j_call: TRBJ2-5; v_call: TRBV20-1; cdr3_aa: SARIGRGETQY
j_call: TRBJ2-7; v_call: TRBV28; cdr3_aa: ASSGQVPYEQY
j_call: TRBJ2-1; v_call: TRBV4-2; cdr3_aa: ASSHLLNNEQF